Following are 20 T cell receptor beta chains from one sample sequenced in a study of CD8+CD57+ T cells in acquired aplastic anemia. Genomic DNA, the template, was used for profiling of the TCR beta VDJ and CDR3. TCRdb recomputed calls from the reads with MiXCR, one row per CDR3 protein. Counted here are hundreds of thousands of distinct CDR3 sequences, around 82% occurring once; the ten biggest clones make up about 41%. Previously, flow cytometry had revealed CD8+CD57+ cell expansion in the patients chosen for sequencing. The sample consisted of sorted CD4+, CD8+, or CD8+CD57+ T cells (not recorded which) from PBMCs. These receptors were collected from a human donor with aplastic anemia.

About this clonotype itself: The junction and the germline gene differ at one end; a read error may be behind it. V is TRBV9 and J is TRBJ2-3, with TRBD2 as a possible D gene (6 bases). CDR1 and CDR2 (germline): SGDLS, YYNGEE. This CDR3 is 13 amino acids long. The CDR3 sequence: CASSAGSSDIDTF. The CDR3 region has the DNA TGTGCCAGCAGCGCCGGGAGCAGCGATATAGATACGTTT.

The CDR3 nucleotides are TGTGCCAGCAGCTCACTAGGGGGCTACACCTTC. Translated: CASSSLGGYTF. The chain recombines TRBV7-9 with TRBJ1-2; D call uncertain. CDR1 is SEHNR and CDR2 is FQNEAQ in the germline V gene (reference sequence). Trimming left V 4 bases short and J 8 bases short, with 8 bases between. The CDR3 has 11 amino acids.

The table lists this clonotype with a count of one. The chain employs TRBV4-2 and TRBJ2-7; 10 nucleotides align to TRBD2. V trimming: 4 bases; J trimming: 4 bases; junction bases outside the gene matches: 4. CDR1 is LGHNA and CDR2 is YNFKEQ in the germline V gene. CDR3 length equals 14 residues. The CDR3 reads CASSPWTSGYEQYF. The CDR3 DNA sequence: TGTGCCAGCAGCCCTTGGACTAGCGGTTACGAGCAGTACTTC.

CDR3 sequence (DNA): TGTGCCAGCAGCTTTGGAAACGGTTACGAGCAGTACGTC. As protein: CASSFGNGYEQYV. V usage is TRBV5-4 and J usage is TRBJ2-7; D remains ambiguous. V lost 2 bases, J lost 4 bases, and 10 bases lay in between. Germline V gene data show CDR1 as SGHNT and CDR2 as YYREEE (reference sequence). The CDR3 runs 13 residues.

This clonotype was found many times. This rearrangement joins TRBV18 to TRBJ1-2; D is undetermined. Germline values: CDR1 KGHSH, CDR2 LQKENI. The CDR3 length is 13 residues. The V end was cut by 3 bases, the J end by 4 bases, with 9 bases between. In nucleotides, the CDR3 is TGTGCCAGCTCACCGGAAGATGGCTATGGCTACACCTTC. Protein sequence: CASSPEDGYGYTF.

The chain carries TRBV7-2 and TRBJ2-4; D gene unclear. V was pared by 6 bases and J by 15 bases, with 18 bases between. The germline CDR1 and CDR2 sequences are SGHTA and FQGNSA. CDR3 length equals 12 residues. CDR3 residues: CASRFQRSMGYF. In DNA, the CDR3 is TGTGCCAGCAGATTTCAAAGAAGCATGGGGTACTTC. Using reference TRBV7-2 and TRBJ2-4 for the parts outside the CDR3, the full variable domain is GAGVSQSPSNKVTEKGKDVELRCDPISGHTALYWYRQSLGQGLEFLIYFQGNSAPDKSGLPSDRFSAERTGGSVSTLTIQRTQQEDSAVYLCASRFQRSMGYFGAGTRLSVL.

The chain uses TRBV29-1 and TRBJ2-7; TRBD1 or TRBD2 may be the D gene (6 bases each). With 5 bases removed from V and 3 bases from J, the gap between germline ends came to 14 bases. CDR3 length: 13 residues. Germline V CDR1 and CDR2: SQVTM, ANQGSEA. The CDR3 loop reads CSVLVADSYEQYF. CDR3 DNA sequence: TGCAGCGTTCTGGTAGCGGACAGCTACGAGCAGTACTTC.

Comment on this clonotype: One end of the junction does not line up with germline, which may come from a read error. The V call is TRBV5-1, the J call TRBJ1-5; D gene ambiguous. Germline V lookup: CDR1 SGHRS, CDR2 YFSETQ. This CDR3 spans 14 amino acids. Here the CDR3 reads CVSSLELTSQPQHF. CDR3 nucleotide sequence: TGTGTCAGCAGCTTGGAACTTACGAGTCAGCCCCAGCATTTT.

The CDR3, as DNA: TGCAGTGCCCTTTTGACACACAATGAGCAGTTCTTC. This sequence encodes CSALLTHNEQFF. The rearrangement uses TRBV20-1 and TRBJ2-1; D remains ambiguous. The length of the CDR3 is 12 residues. Trimming took 6 bases from V and 5 from J, leaving 11 bases between them. Germline values: CDR1 DFQATT, CDR2 SNEGSKA (reference sequence).

Notes on this clonotype: The limits of the CDR3 on the DNA are not certain, so only TCRdb's listed CDR3 is given. This chain uses TRBV9 with TRBJ1-1. Looked up from germline, CDR1 is SGDLS and CDR2 is YYNGEE. The CDR3 numbers 16 amino acids, ends counted. The CDR3: CASSAGSGTQYFEAFF.

The chain employs TRBV10-3 and TRBJ1-1; D gene ambiguous. Germline CDR1 and CDR2: ENHRY and SYGVKD. V was cut by 0 bases and J by 1 base, with 9 bases left in between. There are 15 residues in the CDR3. Here the CDR3 reads CAISESSVRNTEAFF. The DNA for the CDR3 is TGTGCCATCAGTGAGTCGAGCGTAAGGAACACTGAAGCTTTCTTT.

With respect to this clonotype: A read error may account for a junction end that differs from germline. This rearrangement joins TRBV7-9 to TRBJ2-5, with D uncertain. Per the germline V gene, CDR1 is SEHNR and CDR2 is FQNEAQ (reference sequence). The CDR3 consists of 14 residues. The CDR3 sequence is CATSLDLTENTESF. The CDR3 DNA reads TGTGCCACCAGCTTGGACCTGACCGAGAACACTGAATCTTTC.

This clonotype was picked up one time. The junction shows a germline mismatch at one end, possibly a read error. CDR3 sequence reads: CAISVSSRGNTF. The CDR3 bases are TGTGCCATCAGCGTAAGTTCCCGCGGCAACACCTTC. The chain carries TRBV9 and TRBJ2-7; D is ambiguous. From germline, CDR1 is SGDLS and CDR2 YYNGEE. This CDR3 comprises 12 residues.

V and J are TRBV19 and TRBJ1-2, with D tentatively TRBD1 (5 bases). CDR1 and CDR2 from the germline V gene are LNHDA and SQIVND (reference sequence). This CDR3 has 12 residues. The V gene lost 9 bases and the J gene lost 4 bases, with 12 bases spanning the gap. The CDR3 here is CASSTALYGYTF. Here the CDR3 DNA reads TGTGCCAGCTCGACAGCCCTCTATGGCTACACCTTC.

About this clonotype: The germline gene is not matched at one end of the junction; a read error may be the cause. The chain employs TRBV15 and TRBJ1-1; 8 positions agree with TRBD1. This CDR3 spans 14 amino acids. Germline CDR1 is LNHNV and CDR2 is YYDKDF (reference sequence). The CDR3 DNA sequence: TGTGCCACCAGTGAAGGCGGGGAACAGGGGGAAGATTACTTT. Protein: CATSEGGEQGEDYF.

Notes on this clonotype: A junction end diverges from the germline sequence, so it may reflect a read error. The V call is TRBV7-9, the J call TRBJ2-1; TRBD2 might be the D (5 bases). CDR3 length: 13 residues. The germline V gene encodes CDR1 SEHNR and CDR2 FQNEAQ (reference sequence). The CDR3 spells CASSDVEVREKHF. The CDR3 DNA reads TGTGCCAGCAGCGACGTGGAGGTACGTGAGAAGCACTTC.

Concerning this clonotype: One junction end does not reproduce the germline sequence, and a read error may be involved. This CDR3 reads CASSLDHTRGTETFF. CDR3 bases: TGTGCCAGCAGCTTAGATCACACACGGGGCACTGAAACTTTCTTT. The V call is TRBV7-3, the J call TRBJ1-1, with a possible D match to TRBD1 (5 bases). Germline CDR1 reads SGHTA; CDR2 reads FQGTGA. This CDR3 spans 15 amino acids.

The chain links TRBV5-5 to TRBJ1-2, with D hard to call. Germline V gene lookup returns CDR1 SGHKS and CDR2 YYEKEE (reference sequence). CDR3 size: 16 residues. Trimming took 2 bases from V and 5 from J, leaving 19 bases between them. CDR3 in DNA: TGTGCCAGCAGCTTCGAGCAGGACGGGCTCGTATATGGCTACACCTTC. Protein product: CASSFEQDGLVYGYTF.

About this clonotype: In this CDR3 the conserved last residue, phenylalanine or tryptophan, is missing, so a read error is likely. No DNA is shown, since the ends of the CDR3 on it are uncertain; the CDR3 is the one TCRdb lists. This chain connects TRBV7-9 to TRBJ2-4. Including both end residues, the CDR3 is 12 amino acids long. Per the germline V gene, CDR1 is SEHNR and CDR2 is FQNEAQ (reference sequence). The CDR3 sequence is CASRGAGNIQND.

A note on this clonotype: At one boundary the junction diverges from the germline segment, which might be a read error. This chain connects TRBV11-2 to TRBJ2-6; 9 bases fit TRBD1. The CDR3 covers 16 residues. In germline, CDR1 is SGHAT, CDR2 FQNNGV. CDR3 sequence reads: CATSRYRGHGANVLTF. CDR3 nucleotides: TGTGCCACCAGCAGGTACAGGGGGCACGGGGCCAACGTCCTGACTTTC.